Given below is one TCR beta chain in context. No antigen is known for it. This entry belongs to a study of shared clonotypes between healthy human individuals. Data came from immunoSEQ multiplex PCR; TCRdb stores just in-frame clones and leaves some out. The sample lists approximately 2.5 million clones; roughly 92% were seen once. Study-level results: Relative to clonotypes present in all four donors, those not shared had lower generation probabilities.

This CDR3 spans 17 amino acids. The junction had 15 bases not matched to a gene; V was cut back by 4 bases and J by 3 bases. Germline V gene data show CDR1 as SGHVS and CDR2 as FQNEAQ. Sequencing used naive CD4+ T cells sorted from blood. Subset meaning: CD45RA+ positively selected. This TCR was sampled from a man aged 18 to 30 in good health. This chain links TRBV7-8 with TRBJ2-7; 7 bases are a match to TRBD2. This chain's CDR3 is CASSSGWASGDIYEQYF. CDR3 nucleotides: TGTGCCAGCAGCTCGGGGTGGGCAAGCGGGGATATCTACGAGCAGTACTTC.